Each of the 20 T cell receptor beta chains below was sequenced from the same sample in a study of cytomegalovirus exposure and HLA in healthy donors. A multiplex PCR was run with 60 Vbeta primers and 13 Jbeta primers. Measured with immunoSEQ multiplex PCR; TCRdb has only the in-frame clones, and not every one. The sample yields roughly 79,000 clones, of which the top ten take up approximately 4.6%. The sample was PBMCs. These receptors were collected from a man aged 30-40 years in good health and CMV-seronegative.

CDR3 DNA sequence: TGTGCCACCACCCCTTTGGGGGGGAATTCACCCCTCCACTTT. As protein: CATTPLGGNSPLHF. The chain employs TRBV19 and TRBJ1-6, with D perhaps TRBD1 (5 bases). CDR1 and CDR2 from the germline V gene are LNHDA and SQIVND (reference sequence). Trimming cost V 10 bases and J 7 bases, with 17 bases left between them. This CDR3 has 14 amino acids.

The CDR3 bases are TGTGCCAGCAGCGAGACAGGGGTCGCGAACACTGAAGCTTTCTTT. It encodes CASSETGVANTEAFF. The chain recombines TRBV6-6 with TRBJ1-1; 8 nucleotides line up with TRBD1. V trimming: 6 bases; J trimming: 1 base; junction bases outside the gene matches: 7. CDR3 size: 15 residues. From germline, CDR1 is MNHNY and CDR2 SVGAGI (reference sequence).

The rearrangement links TRBV4-2 to TRBJ2-1, with a tentative D call TRBD1 (5 bases). The CDR3 extends over 13 amino acids. V was cut by 4 bases and J by 5 bases, with 9 bases left in between. CDR1 is LGHNA, CDR2 YNFKEQ, per germline. CDR3 in DNA: TGTGCCAGCAGCCCGACAGTCGACAATGAGCAGTTCTTC. It translates to CASSPTVDNEQFF.

The chain recombines TRBV13 with TRBJ2-5; 11 bases are shared with TRBD2. The germline CDR1 and CDR2 sequences are PRHDT and FYEKMQ (reference sequence). The CDR3 has 19 amino acids. The junction had 13 bases not matched to a gene; V was cut back by 4 bases and J by 0 bases. The CDR3 loop reads CASSSTTSGVPKYQETQYF. Written as DNA, the CDR3 is TGTGCCAGCAGCTCAACGACTAGCGGGGTCCCTAAGTACCAAGAGACCCAGTACTTC.

This chain joins TRBV4-1 and TRBJ1-3; no reliable D call. The CDR3 runs 17 residues. From germline, CDR1 is MGHRA and CDR2 YSYEKL. Trimming stripped 0 bases from V and 0 bases from J, with 12 bases between. CDR3 nucleotides: TGCGCCAGCAGCCAAGATCCCGGGTTCGTCTCTGGAAACACCATATATTTT. It specifies CASSQDPGFVSGNTIYF.

This sequence joins TRBV19 and TRBJ1-4; D is unclear. The V end lost 4 bases, the J end lost 7 bases, and 19 bases lay between the germline ends. CDR3 length: 16 residues. Germline CDR1 is LNHDA and CDR2 is SQIVND (reference sequence). The CDR3 DNA follows: TGTGCCAGTAGTACCGACGCCAGGCGACGTGGTGAAAAACTGTTTTTT. Translating gives CASSTDARRRGEKLFF.

The chain has TRBV4-1 and TRBJ2-1; 8 nucleotides match TRBD2. CDR3 size: 16 residues. Germline V lookup: CDR1 MGHRA, CDR2 YSYEKL. With V trimmed by 0 bases and J by 7 bases, 8 bases remained unmatched. CDR3 loop: CASSQDKAGGGNEQFF. DNA of the CDR3: TGCGCCAGCAGCCAAGATAAGGCGGGGGGAGGTAATGAGCAGTTCTTC.

V gene TRBV6-1 combines with J gene TRBJ1-1; 7 bases fit TRBD1. This CDR3 has 15 residues. Germline assignment: CDR1 MNHNS and CDR2 SASEGT. Trimming cost V 6 bases and J 6 bases; bases outside gene matches: 13. The CDR3 region is CASREGAGEASEAFF. The CDR3, as DNA: TGTGCCAGCAGGGAGGGGGCCGGGGAGGCGTCTGAAGCTTTCTTT.

The DNA for the CDR3 is TGTGCCAGCAGCCCAGGGACTTACAATCAGCCCCAGCATTTT. It specifies CASSPGTYNQPQHF. V usage is TRBV9 and J usage is TRBJ1-5; weak D call: TRBD1 (5 bases). Per the germline V gene, CDR1 is SGDLS and CDR2 is YYNGEE. The CDR3 has 14 amino acids. The V end lost 4 bases, the J end lost 3 bases, and 11 bases lay between the germline ends.

This chain joins TRBV2 and TRBJ1-2; D unclear. Germline CDR1 SNHLY, CDR2 FYNNEI. This CDR3 comprises 13 residues. The germline V and J ends were trimmed by 6 bases and 6 bases, with 14 bases remaining between them. The chain's CDR3 is CASRANMGNGYTF. CDR3 nucleotides: TGTGCCAGCAGAGCGAACATGGGTAATGGCTACACCTTC. The entire variable domain, with the rest obtained from reference TRBV2 and TRBJ1-2, is as follows: EPEVTQTPSHQVTQMGQEVILRCVPISNHLYFYWYRQILGQKVEFLVSFYNNEISEKSEIFDDQFSVERPDGSNFTLKIRSTKLEDSAMYFCASRANMGNGYTFGSGTRLTVV.

This chain uses TRBV10-3 with TRBJ2-7, with 7 bases that match TRBD1. The germline CDR1 and CDR2 sequences are ENHRY and SYGVKD. The V gene end was trimmed by 5 bases and the J gene end by 0 bases; junction bases not matched to a gene: 4. This CDR3 spans 14 amino acids. The CDR3 DNA reads as TGTGCCATCAGTAAGGGGGCTAGCTCCTACGAGCAGTACTTC. This translates into CAISKGASSYEQYF.

The chain couples TRBV29-1 to TRBJ2-1; 10 positions agree with TRBD2. The CDR3 is made up of 14 amino acids. Losses at the gene ends were 3 bases for V and 5 bases for J; bases not matched to a gene: 4. The germline V gene encodes CDR1 SQVTM and CDR2 ANQGSEA. The CDR3 loop is CSVDRLAGDNEQFF. The CDR3 region has the DNA TGCAGCGTTGATAGGCTAGCGGGAGACAATGAGCAGTTCTTC.

V gene TRBV4-1 combines with J gene TRBJ1-2; TRBD1 is a possible D gene (6 bases). V lost 1 base to trimming and J lost 4 bases, with 13 bases between them. The CDR3 consists of 15 residues. Germline V gene data show CDR1 as MGHRA and CDR2 as YSYEKL. CDR3 coding DNA: TGCGCCAGCAGCCAAGTCCGCAGGGGATTCTATGGCTACACCTTC. Residues: CASSQVRRGFYGYTF.

The rearrangement links TRBV6-4 to TRBJ2-1, with 9 bases identical to TRBD2. Germline V gene data show CDR1 as MRHNA and CDR2 as SNTAGT. V shed 5 bases, J shed 9 bases, and the junction held 11 bases outside the gene matches. The CDR3 consists of 15 residues. The CDR3 loop is CASSPGTSSATEQFF. CDR3 nucleotides: TGTGCCAGCAGTCCCGGGACTAGCTCAGCGACTGAGCAGTTCTTC.

The V call is TRBV25-1, the J call TRBJ2-7, with D tentatively TRBD2 (5 bases). Deletions cut 5 bases from V and 3 bases from J, with 11 bases between. The length of the CDR3 is 13 residues. From germline, CDR1 is MGHDK and CDR2 SYGVNS. The CDR3: CASSPPGVYEQYF. The CDR3 DNA is TGTGCCAGCAGTCCCCCCGGGGTCTACGAGCAGTACTTC.

The CDR3 here is CASSPGRGWGYGYTF. The CDR3 bases are TGTGCCAGCAGCCCCGGAAGGGGATGGGGCTATGGCTACACCTTC. The V and J genes are TRBV7-3 and TRBJ1-2; tentatively, D is TRBD1 (5 bases). V lost 5 bases and J 4 bases, leaving 17 bases between the germline ends. This CDR3 is 15 amino acids long. Germline V CDR1 and CDR2: SGHTA, FQGTGA.

The CDR3 is CASSTQGATEAFF. Written as DNA, the CDR3 is TGCGCCAGCAGCACACAGGGAGCCACTGAAGCTTTCTTT. The chain links TRBV5-1 to TRBJ1-1; a weak D match, TRBD1 (6 bases). Germline CDR1 is SGHRS and CDR2 is YFSETQ. This CDR3 has 13 residues. The V gene lost 4 bases and the J gene lost 4 bases, with 11 bases spanning the gap.

The V call is TRBV13, the J call TRBJ1-2; unclear D gene. Germline CDR1 PRHDT, CDR2 FYEKMQ (reference sequence). Trimming left V 0 bases short and J 2 bases short, with 7 bases between. The CDR3 contains 14 residues. CDR3 nucleotides: TGTGCCAGCAGCTTAGGCGCCAGGAACTATGGCTACACCTTC. Translating gives CASSLGARNYGYTF. Variable domain in full (rest from reference TRBV13 and TRBJ1-2): AAGVIQSPRHLIKEKRETATLKCYPIPRHDTVYWYQQGPGQDPQFLISFYEKMQSDKGSIPDRFSAQQFSDYHSELNMSSLELGDSALYFCASSLGARNYGYTFGSGTRLTVV.

V is TRBV29-1 and J is TRBJ2-1; tentatively, D is TRBD2 (5 bases). V was clipped by 4 bases and J by 3 bases, with 10 bases between them. The CDR3 consists of 13 residues. Germline CDR1 is SQVTM and CDR2 is ANQGSEA. CDR3 in DNA: TGCAGCGTTGGAGGGAAGGTCTACAATGAGCAGTTCTTC. It specifies CSVGGKVYNEQFF.

The V gene is TRBV7-3, the J gene TRBJ2-3; 7 bases fit TRBD2. The CDR3 length is 13 residues. Germline CDR1 SGHTA, CDR2 FQGTGA. After removal of 5 bases from V and 14 bases from J, the junction contained 13 bases not matched to a gene. This chain's CDR3 is CASSPNGRERVYF. The CDR3 DNA is TGTGCCAGCAGCCCGAATGGGCGGGAGCGGGTGTATTTT.